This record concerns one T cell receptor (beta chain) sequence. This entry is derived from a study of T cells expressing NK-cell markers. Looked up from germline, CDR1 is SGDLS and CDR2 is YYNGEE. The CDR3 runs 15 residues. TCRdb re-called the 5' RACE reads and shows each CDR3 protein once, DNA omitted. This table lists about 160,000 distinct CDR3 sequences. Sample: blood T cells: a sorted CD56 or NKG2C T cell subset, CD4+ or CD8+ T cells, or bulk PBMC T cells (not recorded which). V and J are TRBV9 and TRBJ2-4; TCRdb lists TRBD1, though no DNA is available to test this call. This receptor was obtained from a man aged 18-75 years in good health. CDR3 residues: CASSLGGTGENIQYF.